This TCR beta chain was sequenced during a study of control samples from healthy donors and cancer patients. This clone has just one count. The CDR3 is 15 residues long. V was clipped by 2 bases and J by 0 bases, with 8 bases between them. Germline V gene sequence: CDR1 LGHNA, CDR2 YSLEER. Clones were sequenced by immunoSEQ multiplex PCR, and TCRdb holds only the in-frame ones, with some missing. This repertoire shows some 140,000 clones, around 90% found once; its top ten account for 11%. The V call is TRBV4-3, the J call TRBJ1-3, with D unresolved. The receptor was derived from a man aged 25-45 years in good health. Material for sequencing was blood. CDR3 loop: CASSQRLDSGNTIYF. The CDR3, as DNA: TGCGCCAGCAGCCAACGGTTAGACTCTGGAAACACCATATATTTT.